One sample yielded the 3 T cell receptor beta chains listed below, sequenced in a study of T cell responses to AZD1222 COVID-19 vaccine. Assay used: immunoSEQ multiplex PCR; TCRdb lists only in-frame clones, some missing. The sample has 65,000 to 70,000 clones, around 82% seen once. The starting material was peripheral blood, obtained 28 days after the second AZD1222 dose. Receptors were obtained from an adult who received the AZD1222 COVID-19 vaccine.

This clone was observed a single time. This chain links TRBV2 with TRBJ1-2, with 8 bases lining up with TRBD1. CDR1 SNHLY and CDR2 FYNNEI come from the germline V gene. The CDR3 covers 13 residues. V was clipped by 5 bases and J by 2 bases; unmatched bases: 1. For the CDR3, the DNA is TGTGCCAGCAGTAGGACAGGGAACTATGGCTACACCTTC. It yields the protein CASSRTGNYGYTF.

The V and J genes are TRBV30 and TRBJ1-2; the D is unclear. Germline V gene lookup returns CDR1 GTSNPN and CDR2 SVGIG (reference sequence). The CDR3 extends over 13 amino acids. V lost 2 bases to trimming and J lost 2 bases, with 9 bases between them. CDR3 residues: CAWSKSENYGYTF. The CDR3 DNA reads TGTGCCTGGAGTAAATCAGAGAACTATGGCTACACCTTC.

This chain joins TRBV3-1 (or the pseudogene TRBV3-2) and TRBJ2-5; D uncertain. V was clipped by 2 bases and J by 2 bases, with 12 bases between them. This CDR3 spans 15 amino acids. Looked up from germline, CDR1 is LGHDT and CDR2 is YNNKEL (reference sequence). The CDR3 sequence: CASSQSVAGQETQYF. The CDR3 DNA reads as TGTGCCAGCAGCCAATCAGTAGCCGGGCAAGAGACCCAGTACTTC.